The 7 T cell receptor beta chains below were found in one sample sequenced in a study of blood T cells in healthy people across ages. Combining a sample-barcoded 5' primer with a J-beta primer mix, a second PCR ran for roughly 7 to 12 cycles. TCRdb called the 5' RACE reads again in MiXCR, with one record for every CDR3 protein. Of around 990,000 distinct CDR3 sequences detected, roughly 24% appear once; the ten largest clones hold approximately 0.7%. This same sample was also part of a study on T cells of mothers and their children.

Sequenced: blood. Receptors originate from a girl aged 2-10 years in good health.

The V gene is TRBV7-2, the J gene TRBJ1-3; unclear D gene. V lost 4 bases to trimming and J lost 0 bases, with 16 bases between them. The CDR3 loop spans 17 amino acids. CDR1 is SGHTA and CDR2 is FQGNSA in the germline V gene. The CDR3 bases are TGTGCCAGCAGCTATACGGGCCCCATAGACTCTGGAAACACCATATATTTT. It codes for CASSYTGPIDSGNTIYF.

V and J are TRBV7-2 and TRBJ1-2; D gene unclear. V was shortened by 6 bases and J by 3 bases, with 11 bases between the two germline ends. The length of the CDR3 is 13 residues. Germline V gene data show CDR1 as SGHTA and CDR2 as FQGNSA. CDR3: CASRASWDYGYTF. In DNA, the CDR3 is TGTGCCAGCAGAGCGTCGTGGGACTATGGCTACACCTTC.

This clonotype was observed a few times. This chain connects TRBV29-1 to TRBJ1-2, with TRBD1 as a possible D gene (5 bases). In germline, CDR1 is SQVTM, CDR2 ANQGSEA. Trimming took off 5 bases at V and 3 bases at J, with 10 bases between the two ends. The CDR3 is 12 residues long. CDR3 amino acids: CSVWGPDYGYTF. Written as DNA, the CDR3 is TGCAGCGTTTGGGGCCCGGACTATGGCTACACCTTC.

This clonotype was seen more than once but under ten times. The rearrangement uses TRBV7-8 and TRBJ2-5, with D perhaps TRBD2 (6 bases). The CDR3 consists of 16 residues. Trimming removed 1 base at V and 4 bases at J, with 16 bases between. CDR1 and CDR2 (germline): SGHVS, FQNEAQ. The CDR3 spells CASSLEGDLVLETQYF. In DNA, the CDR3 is TGTGCCAGCAGCTTAGAAGGGGACTTAGTTCTAGAGACCCAGTACTTC.

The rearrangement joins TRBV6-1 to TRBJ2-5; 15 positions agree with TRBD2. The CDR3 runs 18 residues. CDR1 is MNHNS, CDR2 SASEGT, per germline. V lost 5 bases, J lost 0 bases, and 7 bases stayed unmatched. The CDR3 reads CASSTGLAGGGYQETQYF. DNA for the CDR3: TGTGCCAGCAGTACCGGACTAGCGGGAGGGGGGTACCAAGAGACCCAGTACTTC.

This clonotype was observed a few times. The CDR3 nucleotides are TGCGCCAGCAGCCAAGTACGGGGGCCGCTGAACACTGAAGCTTTCTTT. Translated: CASSQVRGPLNTEAFF. The chain links TRBV4-1 to TRBJ1-1; weak D call: TRBD1 (6 bases). There are 16 residues in the CDR3. From germline, CDR1 is MGHRA and CDR2 YSYEKL. The V end lost 1 base, the J end lost 0 bases, and 12 bases lay between the germline ends.

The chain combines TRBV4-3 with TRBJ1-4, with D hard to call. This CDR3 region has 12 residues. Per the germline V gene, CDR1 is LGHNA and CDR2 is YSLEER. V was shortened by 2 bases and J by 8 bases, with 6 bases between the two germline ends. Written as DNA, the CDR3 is TGCGCCAGCAGCCAAAAACAGGAAAAACTGTTTTTT. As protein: CASSQKQEKLFF.